This T cell receptor (beta chain) was obtained from a study of technical replicates of blood from a few donors. Generated by immunoSEQ multiplex PCR, the TCRdb table keeps only in-frame clones and is missing some. This repertoire shows about 85,000 clones, approximately 94% found once; its top ten account for 0.2% to 0.3%. The CDR3 runs to 15 residues. Germline V lookup: CDR1 SNHLY, CDR2 FYNNEI. V lost 2 bases and J lost 7; bases outside the gene matches: 4. This chain connects TRBV2 to TRBJ1-6, with TRBD1 matching over 8 bases. The sample comprised T cells isolated from PBMCs. This receptor was obtained from a human donor in good health. The CDR3 bases are TGTGCCAGCAGTGAATTAAGACAGGGGAATTCACCCCTCCACTTT. Its translation: CASSELRQGNSPLHF.